This entry concerns a single T cell receptor beta chain. The data were taken from a study of early T cells in non-severe SARS-CoV-2 infection. Individual cDNA molecules received unique molecular identifiers during library preparation. A single record per CDR3 protein comes from TCRdb applying MiXCR to the 5' RACE reads. Of tens of thousands of distinct CDR3 sequences listed, approximately 9.9% are singletons. Deletions cut 5 bases from V and 8 bases from J, with 15 bases between. The CDR3 consists of 14 residues. Germline values: CDR1 MNHEY, CDR2 SVGAGI. This chain links TRBV6-5 with TRBJ1-4; D might be TRBD1 (5 bases). This TCR was recovered from an adult who was a healthcare worker with PCR-confirmed SARS-CoV-2 infection or an uninfected control (not recorded which). Material for sequencing was whole blood. CDR3 loop: CASSPAGPGEKLFF. The CDR3 DNA follows: TGTGCCAGCAGTCCCGCGGGGCCAGGAGAAAAACTGTTTTTT.